These 6 T cell receptor beta chains were sequenced from one sample in a study of T cell responses to AZD1222 COVID-19 vaccine. Only in-frame clones appear in the TCRdb table, and some are missing; sequencing was by immunoSEQ multiplex PCR. The table includes 95,000 to 100,000 clones, roughly 87% detected once. This material consisted of peripheral blood, taken on day 0 of AZD1222 vaccination. The receptors shown here come from an adult in good health.

The chain employs TRBV10-3 and TRBJ2-3; tentative D call: TRBD2 (6 bases). Germline lookup yields CDR1 ENHRY and CDR2 SYGVKD. V was clipped by 3 bases and J by 6 bases, with 7 bases between them. The CDR3 runs to 12 residues. For the CDR3, the DNA is TGTGCCATCAGTGATCGGGGGGATACGCAGTATTTT. Its translation is CAISDRGDTQYF.

This chain links TRBV7-9 with TRBJ1-1; weak D call: TRBD1 (6 bases). Trimming took off 2 bases at V and 0 bases at J, with 7 bases between the two ends. The germline V gene encodes CDR1 SEHNR and CDR2 FQNEAQ (reference sequence). There are 14 residues in the CDR3. DNA for the CDR3: TGTGCCAGCAGCTTAAGGACAGTGAACACTGAAGCTTTCTTT. Protein sequence: CASSLRTVNTEAFF.

The CDR3 DNA is TGTGCCAGCAGCGTAGCCTGGGGAAATGGATACGAGCAGTACTTC. Protein product: CASSVAWGNGYEQYF. The chain uses TRBV9 and TRBJ2-7, with D uncertain. The CDR3 runs to 15 residues. Between the trimmed V and J ends, which lost 0 bases and 4 bases, there was a span of 14 bases. The germline gives CDR1 SGDLS, CDR2 YYNGEE.

This clone was seen more than once but under ten times. The chain carries TRBV28 and TRBJ1-5, with 7 bases matching TRBD1. The V gene end was trimmed by 7 bases and the J gene end by 3 bases; junction bases not matched to a gene: 6. The CDR3 is made up of 14 amino acids. Germline V CDR1 and CDR2: MDHEN, SYDVKM. The CDR3 DNA follows: TGTGCCAGCACTATAGGGACAGTCAATCAGCCCCAGCATTTT. This encodes CASTIGTVNQPQHF.

This chain uses TRBV3-1 (or the pseudogene TRBV3-2) with TRBJ1-5, with D maybe TRBD1 (5 bases). The V end was cut by 5 bases, the J end by 4 bases, with 9 bases between. Germline CDR1 is LGHDT and CDR2 is YNNKEL (reference sequence). The CDR3 is 13 residues long. This chain's CDR3 is CASSGTGNQPQHF. Here the CDR3 DNA reads TGTGCCAGCAGCGGGACGGGAAATCAGCCCCAGCATTTT.

The chain links TRBV5-4 to TRBJ2-2; D might be TRBD2 (5 bases). The CDR3 is made up of 16 amino acids. Germline V gene sequence: CDR1 SGHNT, CDR2 YYREEE (reference sequence). V dropped 4 bases and J dropped 1 base, with 14 bases sitting between them. The CDR3 DNA follows: TGTGCCAGCAGCCGCCCATCACGGGGGAACACCGGGGAGCTGTTTTTT. This sequence encodes CASSRPSRGNTGELFF.